Below, one T cell receptor beta chain is given with its context. Its antigen is currently unknown. V was clipped by 3 bases and J by 5 bases, with 16 bases between them. Germline-derived CDR1 and CDR2 are MGHRA and YSYEKL. The CDR3 extends over 15 amino acids. Time point specified: baseline pretreatment blood. The treatment denotes: 15 Gy SBRT to primary tumor, nephrectomy 4 weeks later. After SBRT, blood was collected at 2 and 4 weeks, plus baseline. The tumor was a clear cell renal cell carcinoma. Assay: immunoSEQ multiplex PCR; the TCRdb copy retains only in-frame clones and omits some. The table lists some 150,000 clones, around nine tenths of them singletons, with approximately 12% in the top ten. This entry is derived from a study of radiation and T cells in renal cell carcinoma. On the study more broadly: Nephrectomy followed 15 Gy stereotactic body radiation by 4 weeks.

General observations from the study: Pretreatment tumor biopsies were lacking, so baseline clonotypes are unknown.

The chain has TRBV4-1 and TRBJ1-1, with unresolved D. The starting material was blood, obtained from a patient whose treatment included radiotherapy and nephrectomy. This TCR was sampled from a woman aged 50 to 60 with renal cell carcinoma. CDR3: CASSHQRVGSTEAFF. The CDR3 DNA is TGCGCCAGCAGCCACCAGCGGGTAGGGTCGACTGAAGCTTTCTTT.